This TCR beta chain was documented in a study of PD-L1 blockade in urothelial cancer (dated by TCRdb to the late 2010s). A note on the overall study: All patients started therapy in about 2014 and received atezolizumab 1,200 mg intravenously every 3 weeks. About 85% of the 29 patients were identified as males with urothelial cancer of bladder origin, and a prior smoking history was reported by 18 of 29 patients. Patients had an ECOG performance status of 0 or 1 and had received between 0 and 3 prior chemotherapy regimens. Blood samples were analyzed at 3 weeks after treatment start (second dose) and at 6 weeks after treatment start. Blood samples gave median yields of approximately 130,000 T cells and approximately 80,000 unique TCRs, along with a median clonality of 0.080. An exploratory multi-omic analysis was conducted of the somatic, immune and clinical correlates of response to PD-L1 blockade with atezolizumab in urothelial cancer. TCR sequencing covered pretreatment tumor samples and matched, serially collected peripheral blood taken before and after atezolizumab treatment. Durable clinical benefit meant progression-free survival longer than 6 months, and TCR features were also tested against progression-free and overall survival. In the same patients, whole exome sequencing and RNA sequencing of pretreatment tumors were performed in addition to TCR sequencing. Some ten patients reached durable clinical benefit, while some 19 patients did not. Pretreatment blood TCR-seq was available for under 35 patients, at least one posttreatment blood collection was obtained for around 25 patients, and tumor TCR-seq was available for around 25 patients.

CDR1 MDHEN and CDR2 SYDVKM are derived from the germline V gene. V is trimmed back by 4 bases and J by 4 bases, and the junction contains 5 bases that no gene match accounts for. From cysteine to phenylalanine, the CDR3 is 14 amino acids long. Only the CDR3 portion is preserved as DNA: 42 bases, with reading frame beginning at the first base. The cohort comprised approximately 30 patients with locally advanced or metastatic urothelial carcinoma treated at Memorial Sloan Kettering on a trial protocol. Peripheral blood mononuclear cells were collected pretreatment and during treatment, with between 1 and 8 total time points per patient. The Qiagen DNeasy Blood extraction kit was used to purify genomic DNA from total PBMCs and tumor samples. PBMCs were collected pretreatment and during treatment, and were isolated and stored as previously described. To estimate absolute template abundance from read counts, synthetic TCR analog templates were spiked into each PCR. The immunoSEQ assay used bias-controlled V and J gene primers to amplify TCRbeta CDR3 regions from genomic DNA. Sequencing of rearranged TCRbeta segments was performed at approximately 20X coverage. The authors' pipeline ran thus. Sequencing errors were corrected by clustering, and CDR3s were annotated against IMGT so that V, D and J genes could be assigned. Out-of-frame and stop-codon sequences were excluded, and only productive TCRbeta rearrangements were used in downstream analyses. To compute clonality, Shannon entropy was normalized by the log of the number of unique productive sequences and then subtracted from one. Clones differing between time points or between blood and tumor were identified by Fisher's exact test with Benjamini-Hochberg correction at adjusted p below 0.01. TCRdb re-hosts the immuneACCESS table, in-frame sequences only. Its copies lack some clones; in the studies checked, an unresolved V gene accounts for under half of them, and the cause for the rest is not known. The V and J calls and clone size are taken from that table; D and trimming were inferred from the DNA. Here the sample has roughly 16,000 clones; about nine tenths occur a single time. The top ten hold around 5.5% of the sample.

Points on this clone: Its binding antigen is unknown. No qualities accompany the bases; no much larger clone lies one base away.

Beyond this particular receptor, the publication reports: Greater expansion of tumor-associated TCR clones in peripheral blood 3 weeks after the start of treatment was observed in patients with durable benefit (n ≈ 22, p = 0.022). Because the sample size was small (n of about 29) and many exploratory analyses were performed, the results are intended to be hypothesis-generating. A pretreatment peripheral blood TCR clonality below the median was linked to improved progression-free and overall survival.

The sequence derives from a man aged 50-60 years with urothelial cancer. The chain joins TRBV28 to TRBJ1-2, and 8 junction bases match TRBD1. The starting material was PBMCs, obtained around atezolizumab (anti-PD-L1) treatment. The nucleotide sequence reads TGTGCCAGCAGTTCACGACAGGGGCCCTATGGCTACACCTTC. This sequence encodes CASSSRQGPYGYTF.